The rows below give T cell receptor beta chains drawn from one sample of a study of PD-L1 blockade in urothelial cancer. The data were produced by immunoSEQ multiplex PCR, yet TCRdb's version contains in-frame clones alone and is incomplete. The table includes about 88,000 clones, around nine tenths detected once. The sequences come from PBMCs, collected around atezolizumab (anti-PD-L1) treatment. The receptors were sampled from a man aged 60-69 years with urothelial cancer. CDR3s include the opening cysteine and the closing phenylalanine or tryptophan. A D gene is named only where the DNA matches it firmly. Size values are once, few and many counts, or a class for expanded clones, and some rows have none.

size: .; V: TRBV6-5; J: TRBJ2-7; D: TRBD2; DNA: TGTGCCAGCGCTACTAGCGGGAGGCCCTACGAGCAGTACTTC; CDR3: CASATSGRPYEQYF
size: .; V: TRBV27; J: TRBJ2-1; D: .; DNA: TGTGCCAGCAGTTTCAGGGTTAGAAATGAGCAGTTCTTC; CDR3: CASSFRVRNEQFF
size: once; V: TRBV5-1; J: TRBJ2-1; D: TRBD2; DNA: TGCGCCAGCAGCTTGGGTCCTAGCGGGAACAATGAGCAGTTCTTC; CDR3: CASSLGPSGNNEQFF
size: .; V: TRBV29-1; J: TRBJ2-1; D: .; DNA: TGCAGCGTTGGAGGCAGGGATTCTAGTGAGCAGTTCTTC; CDR3: CSVGGRDSSEQFF
size: .; V: TRBV6-6; J: TRBJ1-1; D: TRBD1; DNA: TGTGCCAGCAGTTCCTCCGGGACAGCGATCACTGAAGCTTTCTTT; CDR3: CASSSSGTAITEAFF
size: .; V: TRBV4-3; J: TRBJ1-1; D: .; DNA: TGCGCCAGCAGCCAAGATTACAGGCTCACTGAAGCTTTCTTT; CDR3: CASSQDYRLTEAFF
size: .; V: TRBV11-2; J: TRBJ1-2; D: .; DNA: TGTGCCAGCAGCTTAGCCGTGGGGGGGAGCTACACCTTC; CDR3: CASSLAVGGSYTF
size: .; V: TRBV7-9; J: TRBJ2-1; D: TRBD2; DNA: TGTGCCAGCAGCTTAGGAGGACTAGCCTTCAATGAGCAGTTCTTC; CDR3: CASSLGGLAFNEQFF
size: .; V: TRBV5-4; J: TRBJ2-3; D: .; DNA: TGTGCCAGCAGCTTGGCGGCGACTAGCACAGATACGCAGTATTTT; CDR3: CASSLAATSTDTQYF
size: .; V: TRBV4-3; J: TRBJ2-3; D: .; DNA: TGCGCCAGCAGCCTTCTCACCCCTAGCGTCACCCCTCCCCCAGATACGCAGTATTTT; CDR3: CASSLLTPSVTPPPDTQYF
size: once; V: TRBV28; J: TRBJ2-7; D: TRBD1; DNA: TGTGCCAGCAGCGACAGGGTTTCCTACGAGCAGTACTTC; CDR3: CASSDRVSYEQYF
size: .; V: TRBV11-2; J: TRBJ1-6; D: .; DNA: TGTGCCAGCAGCTTAGGTAGTTCAGGGGCCAATTCACCCCTCCACTTT; CDR3: CASSLGSSGANSPLHF
size: .; V: TRBV4-3; J: TRBJ2-3; D: TRBD2; DNA: TGCGCCAGCAGCCAAGAGTCTAGCGGGGTACCCACAGATACGCAGTATTTT; CDR3: CASSQESSGVPTDTQYF
size: .; V: TRBV28; J: TRBJ2-7; D: TRBD1; DNA: TGTGCCAGCCGGACCGGGACAGGGGGCTCCTACGAGCAGTACTTC; CDR3: CASRTGTGGSYEQYF
size: .; V: TRBV28; J: TRBJ2-1; D: TRBD2; DNA: TGTGCCAGCAGTAACTCGGGACTAGCGTCCTACAATGAGCAGTTCTTC; CDR3: CASSNSGLASYNEQFF
size: .; V: TRBV7-2; J: TRBJ2-3; D: .; DNA: TGTGCCAGCAGCCTCCCTCCCCAAAGAGGTGGTACGCAGTATTTT; CDR3: CASSLPPQRGGTQYF
size: .; V: TRBV5-4; J: TRBJ1-1; D: .; DNA: TGTGCCAGCAGCCCGGACAGAATGAACACTGAAGCTTTCTTT; CDR3: CASSPDRMNTEAFF
size: once; V: TRBV28; J: TRBJ2-7; D: .; DNA: TGTGCCAGCAGGTACGGGGCCTACGAGCAGTACTTC; CDR3: CASRYGAYEQYF
size: .; V: TRBV6-4; J: TRBJ2-3; D: .; DNA: TGTGCCAGCAGTGACTCGAAGAGCTTGGGACTCCCAACCTCCTGCACAGATACGCAGTATTTT; CDR3: CASSDSKSLGLPTSCTDTQYF
size: .; V: TRBV7-3; J: TRBJ2-1; D: TRBD2; DNA: TGTGCCAGCAGCTTAAATGGCGGGAGCTCCTACAATGAGCAGTTCTTC; CDR3: CASSLNGGSSYNEQFF
size: once; V: TRBV27; J: TRBJ2-6; D: .; DNA: TGTGCCAGCATGAGGAGGGGTGGGGGTCCCGGGGCCAACGTCCTGACTTTC; CDR3: CASMRRGGGPGANVLTF
size: once; V: TRBV5-4; J: TRBJ1-1; D: .; DNA: TGTGCCAGCAGCTTGGGTGGACAGAACACTGAAGCTTTCTTT; CDR3: CASSLGGQNTEAFF
size: few; V: TRBV7-9; J: TRBJ1-3; D: .; DNA: TGTGCCAGCAGGAGCGGAGCTGGAAACACCATATATTTT; CDR3: CASRSGAGNTIYF
size: .; V: TRBV7-2; J: TRBJ2-3; D: TRBD2; DNA: TGTGCCAGCAGCCTAAGTACAGTACTAGCGTTTAGCACAGATACGCAGTATTTT; CDR3: CASSLSTVLAFSTDTQYF
size: few; V: TRBV4-2; J: TRBJ2-5; D: TRBD2; DNA: TGTGCCAGCAGCCAAGAGGGGACTAGCGGGTCCGAGACCCAGTACTTC; CDR3: CASSQEGTSGSETQYF
size: .; V: TRBV29-1; J: TRBJ2-1; D: .; DNA: TGCAGCGGTACCCCTACTAGCCTCAATGAGCAGTTCTTC; CDR3: CSGTPTSLNEQFF
size: .; V: TRBV23-1; J: TRBJ1-2; D: .; DNA: TGCGCCAGCAGTCAATCGCGGCTTGCACAGGGCTGTGGCTACACCTTC; CDR3: CASSQSRLAQGCGYTF
size: .; V: TRBV5-4; J: TRBJ1-2; D: .; DNA: TGTGCCAGCAGCTTCGCAGGGCGTAACTATGGCTACACCTTC; CDR3: CASSFAGRNYGYTF
size: .; V: TRBV5-6; J: TRBJ2-2; D: TRBD1; DNA: TGTGCCAGCAGCAGATTTACAGGGGACACCGGGGAGCTGTTTTTT; CDR3: CASSRFTGDTGELFF
size: .; V: TRBV6-5; J: TRBJ2-7; D: TRBD2; DNA: TGTGCCAGCAGAAGAACCGGGACTAGCCCCTACGAGCAGTACTTC; CDR3: CASRRTGTSPYEQYF
size: once; V: TRBV11-3; J: TRBJ2-3; D: TRBD1; DNA: TGTGCCAGTTCCCGGGACAGGGATACAGATACGCAGTATTTT; CDR3: CASSRDRDTDTQYF
size: .; V: TRBV19; J: TRBJ2-2; D: TRBD2; DNA: TGTGCCAGTACCCCAGCGGGGGGGAGTACCGGGGAGCTGTTTTTT; CDR3: CASTPAGGSTGELFF
size: .; V: TRBV5-1; J: TRBJ2-7; D: .; DNA: TGCGCCAGCAGCTTAATCGGTAACTCCTACGAGCAGTACTTC; CDR3: CASSLIGNSYEQYF
size: .; V: TRBV5-1; J: TRBJ1-1; D: .; DNA: TGCGCCAGCAGCTTGGTCAGGGGAAACACTGAAGCTTTCTTT; CDR3: CASSLVRGNTEAFF
size: .; V: TRBV7-9; J: TRBJ1-2; D: TRBD1; DNA: TGTGCCAGCAGCACGACAGGGGTCGGGTATGGCTACACCTTC; CDR3: CASSTTGVGYGYTF
size: .; V: TRBV4-3; J: TRBJ1-2; D: TRBD1; DNA: TGCGCCAGCGGGAACAGGGGGGACTATGGCTACACCTTC; CDR3: CASGNRGDYGYTF
size: .; V: TRBV7-9; J: TRBJ2-1; D: TRBD2; DNA: TGTGCCAGCAGCTCCCTAGCGGGGACCTACAATGAGCAGTTCTTC; CDR3: CASSSLAGTYNEQFF
size: .; V: TRBV13; J: TRBJ2-7; D: .; DNA: TGTGCCAGCAGCTTATTTCAGTCGAACTCCTACGAGCAGTACTTC; CDR3: CASSLFQSNSYEQYF
size: .; V: TRBV10-3; J: TRBJ2-7; D: .; DNA: TGTGCCAGTCGATCTCCCGCTCCCACCGGCGAGCAGTACTTC; CDR3: CASRSPAPTGEQYF
size: few; V: TRBV7-3; J: TRBJ2-7; D: TRBD2; DNA: TGTGCCAGCAGCTCACGGGGGGGCAACTACGAGCAGTACTTC; CDR3: CASSSRGGNYEQYF
size: .; V: TRBV7-2; J: TRBJ2-1; D: .; DNA: TGTGCCAGCAGCTCAGGACTCTATGAGCAGTTCTTC; CDR3: CASSSGLYEQFF
size: .; V: TRBV6-4; J: TRBJ2-1; D: TRBD1; DNA: TGTGCCAGCAGTGACCTGGGACAGGGGAAACCGGTCTACAATGAGCAGTTCTTC; CDR3: CASSDLGQGKPVYNEQFF
size: .; V: TRBV30; J: TRBJ2-7; D: .; DNA: TGTGCCTGGGGAGTTGGGGGGAAGCAGTACTTC; CDR3: CAWGVGGKQYF
size: .; V: TRBV5-1; J: TRBJ2-7; D: TRBD1; DNA: TGCGCCAGCAGCTTGGGACAGGGCCCCTACGAGCAGTACTTC; CDR3: CASSLGQGPYEQYF
size: .; V: TRBV5-4; J: TRBJ1-4; D: .; DNA: TGTGCCAGCAGCTTCGGCGGGCGTGAAAAACTGTTTTTT; CDR3: CASSFGGREKLFF
size: .; V: TRBV11-2; J: TRBJ2-7; D: TRBD2; DNA: TGTGCCAGCAGCTTAGAAAATCTAGCGGAAGCCGAGCAGTACTTC; CDR3: CASSLENLAEAEQYF